One sample yielded the 8 T cell receptor beta chains listed below, sequenced in a study of blood T cell repertoires in COVID-19. Only in-frame clones appear in the TCRdb table, and some are missing; sequencing was by immunoSEQ multiplex PCR. Among around 160,000 clones listed, 81% were seen once. Specimen: peripheral blood. These receptors were collected from a man between 60 and 70 years old with active or convalescent COVID-19.

This chain joins TRBV5-1 and TRBJ1-1; 8 bases are a match to TRBD1. The V gene's germline CDR1 is SGHRS and CDR2 YFSETQ. CDR3 size: 16 residues. V was clipped by 3 bases and J by 0 bases; unmatched bases: 7. The CDR3 spells CASSSGTGSMNTEAFF. CDR3 coding DNA: TGCGCCAGCAGCTCCGGGACAGGCTCCATGAACACTGAAGCTTTCTTT.

Here the CDR3 DNA reads TGTGCCATCAGTGGGGGACTAGCGGGAGGGCAAGAGACCCAGTACTTC. Amino acids: CAISGGLAGGQETQYF. The chain employs TRBV10-3 and TRBJ2-5; 16 nucleotides match TRBD2. Germline-derived CDR1 and CDR2 are ENHRY and SYGVKD. This CDR3 is 16 amino acids long. Germline trimming cut 4 bases from V and 2 bases from J; bases unmatched to any gene: 1.

This chain uses TRBV3-1 (or the pseudogene TRBV3-2) with TRBJ1-4, with 7 bases aligning to TRBD1. Germline trimming cut 4 bases from V and 7 bases from J; bases unmatched to any gene: 9. The length of the CDR3 is 15 residues. CDR1 and CDR2 (germline): LGHDT, YNNKEL (reference sequence). CDR3 in amino acids: CASSRLTGFSEKLFF. CDR3 nucleotides: TGTGCCAGCAGCCGACTGACAGGGTTTTCTGAAAAACTGTTTTTT.

This chain joins TRBV5-1 and TRBJ1-2; unclear D gene. Germline CDR1 reads SGHRS; CDR2 reads YFSETQ. The CDR3 runs 11 residues. V gave up 3 bases and J gave up 3 bases, with 3 bases separating them. The chain's CDR3 is CASSSDYGYTF. As DNA, the CDR3 is TGCGCCAGCAGCTCGGACTATGGCTACACCTTC.

The table lists this clone with a count of one. V gene TRBV11-3 combines with J gene TRBJ1-1; no definite D call. Trimming removed 1 base at V and 1 base at J, with 10 bases between. The CDR3 is made up of 15 amino acids. Germline V gene data show CDR1 as SGHNT and CDR2 as YENEEA. CDR3 nucleotides: TGTGCCAGCAGCTTAGGGGCACAGAAGAACACTGAAGCTTTCTTT. Translation gives CASSLGAQKNTEAFF.

The chain couples TRBV11-1 to TRBJ2-7; D uncertain. Germline loops: CDR1 SGHAT, CDR2 FQDESV (reference sequence). The ends were cut back, 1 base at V and 0 bases at J, with 7 bases in the middle. The CDR3 length is 14 residues. CDR3 in DNA: TGTGCCAGCAGCTTAGGCACACCCTCCTACGAGCAGTACTTC. As protein: CASSLGTPSYEQYF. Together with reference TRBV11-1 and TRBJ2-7, the CDR3 gives the full variable domain: EAEVAQSPRYKITEKSQAVAFWCDPISGHATLYWYRQILGQGPELLVQFQDESVVDDSQLPKDRFSAERLKGVDSTLKIQPAELGDSAMYLCASSLGTPSYEQYFGPGTRLTVT.

The rearrangement uses TRBV6-5 and TRBJ2-7; TRBD1 agrees at 7 bases. Germline V CDR1 and CDR2: MNHEY, SVGAGI. This CDR3 region has 15 residues. J lost 3 bases, V lost 6 bases, and 11 bases had no gene match. The CDR3 region has the DNA TGTGCCAGCAGGGACCCGGGGACAGCCCACTACGAGCAGTACTTC. This gives the protein CASRDPGTAHYEQYF.

V gene TRBV6-5 combines with J gene TRBJ1-2; 9 bases line up with TRBD1. V dropped 8 bases and J dropped 0; count of bases not matched to a gene: 4. CDR1 is MNHEY, CDR2 SVGAGI, per germline. This CDR3 has 14 amino acids. DNA for the CDR3: TGTGCCAGCCGTCGACAGGGGGCTAACTATGGCTACACCTTC. Translation: CASRRQGANYGYTF.